This T cell receptor beta chain stems from a study of CD8+ T cells in alopecia areata. As for the study in general: The drug, tofacitinib, lasted 6 to 18 months, followed by 6 months off drug.

The CDR3 totals 12 residues. The germline V gene has CDR1 GTSNPN and CDR2 SVGIG (reference sequence). Trimming cost V 0 bases and J 7 bases, with 10 bases left between them. As for treatment: oral pan-JAK inhibitor, 5-10 mg twice daily. A remark on this clone: Its antigen is still unknown.

Reverse transcription of extracted RNA yielded cDNA, which provided the sequencing template. The repertoire was sequenced with immunoSEQ multiplex PCR; TCRdb's copy has only in-frame clones and lacks some. The sample lists roughly 120,000 clones, roughly 50% seen once, with 25% to 35% in the top ten. Findings and limits, study-wide: Greater clonality was observed in lesional scalp samples, especially alopecia totalis/universalis, versus normal scalp. A large proportion of expanded lesional clones were detected persisting in scalp and blood during tofacitinib.

This TCR derives from a human donor with alopecia areata. The gene calls are TRBV30 and TRBJ2-7, with D possibly matching TRBD2 (6 bases). The material sequenced was CD8+ T cells sorted from blood, taken at week 4, from a patient treated with tofacitinib. CDR3 coding DNA: TGTGCCTGGAGTGTGATGGGGGGAGAGCAGTACTTC. Protein product: CAWSVMGGEQYF. Looking up the rest from reference TRBV30 and TRBJ2-7 gives the full variable domain: SQTIHQWPATLVQPVGSPLSLECTVEGTSNPNLYWYRQAAGRGLQLLFYSVGIGQISSEVPQNLSASRPQDRQFILSSKKLLLSDSGFYLCAWSVMGGEQYFGPGTRLTVT.